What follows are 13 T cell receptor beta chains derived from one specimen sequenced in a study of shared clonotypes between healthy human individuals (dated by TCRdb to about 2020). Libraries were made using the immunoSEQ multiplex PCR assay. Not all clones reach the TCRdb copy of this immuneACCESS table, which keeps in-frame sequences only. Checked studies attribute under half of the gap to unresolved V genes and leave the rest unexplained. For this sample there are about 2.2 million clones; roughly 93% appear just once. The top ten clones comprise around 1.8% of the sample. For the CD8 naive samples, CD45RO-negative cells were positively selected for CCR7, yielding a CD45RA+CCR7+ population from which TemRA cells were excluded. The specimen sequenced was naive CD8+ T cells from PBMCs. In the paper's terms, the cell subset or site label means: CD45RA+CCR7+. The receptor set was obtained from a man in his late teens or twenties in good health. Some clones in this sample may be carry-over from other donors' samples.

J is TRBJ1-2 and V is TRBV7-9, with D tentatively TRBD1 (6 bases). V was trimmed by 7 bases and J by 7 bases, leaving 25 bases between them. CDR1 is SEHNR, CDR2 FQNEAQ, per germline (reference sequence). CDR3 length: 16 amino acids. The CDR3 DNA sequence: TGTGCCAGCACCCACGCCATGGGACACCGGACGGGTGGCTACACCTTC. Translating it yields CASTHAMGHRTGGYTF.

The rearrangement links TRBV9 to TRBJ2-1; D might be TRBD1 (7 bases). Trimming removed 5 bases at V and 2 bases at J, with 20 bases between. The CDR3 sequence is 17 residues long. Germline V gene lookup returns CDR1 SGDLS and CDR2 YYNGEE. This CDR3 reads CASSLTQGGETYNEQFF. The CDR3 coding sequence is TGTGCCAGCAGTTTAACTCAGGGGGGAGAGACCTACAATGAGCAGTTCTTC. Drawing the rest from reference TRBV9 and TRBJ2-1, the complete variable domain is DSGVTQTPKHLITATGQRVTLRCSPRSGDLSVYWYQQSLDQGLQFLIQYYNGEERAKGNILERFSAQQFPDLHSELNLSSLELGDSALYFCASSLTQGGETYNEQFFGPGTRLTVL.

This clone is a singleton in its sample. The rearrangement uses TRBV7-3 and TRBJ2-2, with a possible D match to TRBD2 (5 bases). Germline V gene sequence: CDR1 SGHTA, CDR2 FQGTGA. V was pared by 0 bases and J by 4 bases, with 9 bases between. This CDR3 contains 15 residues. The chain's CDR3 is CASSLTSAVTGELFF. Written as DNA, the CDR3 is TGTGCCAGCAGCTTAACTTCAGCGGTCACCGGGGAGCTGTTTTTT. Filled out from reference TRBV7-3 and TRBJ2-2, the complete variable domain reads GAGVSQTPSNKVTEKGKYVELRCDPISGHTALYWYRQSLGQGPEFLIYFQGTGAADDSGLPNDRFFAVRPEGSVSTLKIQRTERGDSAVYLCASSLTSAVTGELFFGEGSRLTVL.

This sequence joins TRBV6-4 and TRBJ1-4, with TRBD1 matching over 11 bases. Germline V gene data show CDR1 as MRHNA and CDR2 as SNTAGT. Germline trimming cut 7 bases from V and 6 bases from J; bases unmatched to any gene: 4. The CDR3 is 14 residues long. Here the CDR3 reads CASNLGQGDEKLFF. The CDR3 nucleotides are TGTGCCAGCAACCTGGGACAGGGGGATGAAAAACTGTTTTTT.

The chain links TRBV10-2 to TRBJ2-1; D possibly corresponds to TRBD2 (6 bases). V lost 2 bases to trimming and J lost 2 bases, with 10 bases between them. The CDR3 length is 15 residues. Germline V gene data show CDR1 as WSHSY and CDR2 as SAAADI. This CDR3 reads CASSEMRGAYNEQFF. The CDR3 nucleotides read TGCGCCAGCAGTGAGATGCGCGGGGCCTACAATGAGCAGTTCTTC.

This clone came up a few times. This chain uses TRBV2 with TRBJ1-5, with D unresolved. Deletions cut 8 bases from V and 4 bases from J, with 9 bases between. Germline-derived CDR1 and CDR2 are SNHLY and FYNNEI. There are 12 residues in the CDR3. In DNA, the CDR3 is TGTGCCAGCGGACTGGGTAATCAGCCCCAGCATTTT. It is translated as CASGLGNQPQHF.

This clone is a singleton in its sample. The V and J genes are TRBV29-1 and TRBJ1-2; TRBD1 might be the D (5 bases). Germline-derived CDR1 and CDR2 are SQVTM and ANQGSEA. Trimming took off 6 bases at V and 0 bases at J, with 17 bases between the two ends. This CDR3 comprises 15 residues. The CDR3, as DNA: TGCAGCGTCCGGGACGCCCAGGTTACTAACTATGGCTACACCTTC. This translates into CSVRDAQVTNYGYTF.

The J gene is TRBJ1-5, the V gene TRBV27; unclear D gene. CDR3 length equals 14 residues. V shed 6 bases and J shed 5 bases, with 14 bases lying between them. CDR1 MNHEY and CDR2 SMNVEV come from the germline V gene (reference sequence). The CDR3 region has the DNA TGTGCCAGCAGCCCCATGGGAGTAGATCAGCCCCAGCATTTT. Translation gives CASSPMGVDQPQHF.

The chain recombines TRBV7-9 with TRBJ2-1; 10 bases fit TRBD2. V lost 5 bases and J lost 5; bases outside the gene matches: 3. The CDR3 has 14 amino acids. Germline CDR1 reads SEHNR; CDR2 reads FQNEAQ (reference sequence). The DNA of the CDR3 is TGTGCCAGCAGCCCACTAGCGGGAAACAATGAGCAGTTCTTC. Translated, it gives CASSPLAGNNEQFF.

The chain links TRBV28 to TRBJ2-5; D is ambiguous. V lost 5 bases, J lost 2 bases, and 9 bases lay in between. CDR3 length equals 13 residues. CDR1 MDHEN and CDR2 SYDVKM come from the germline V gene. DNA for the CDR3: TGTGCCAGCAGTCCCTATAATCAAGAGACCCAGTACTTC. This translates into CASSPYNQETQYF.

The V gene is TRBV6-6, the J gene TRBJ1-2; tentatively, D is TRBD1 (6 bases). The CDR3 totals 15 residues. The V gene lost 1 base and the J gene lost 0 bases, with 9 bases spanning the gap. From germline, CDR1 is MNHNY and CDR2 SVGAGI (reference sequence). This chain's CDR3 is CASSYYPGANYGYTF. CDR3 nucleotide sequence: TGTGCCAGCAGTTACTACCCAGGGGCTAACTATGGCTACACCTTC.

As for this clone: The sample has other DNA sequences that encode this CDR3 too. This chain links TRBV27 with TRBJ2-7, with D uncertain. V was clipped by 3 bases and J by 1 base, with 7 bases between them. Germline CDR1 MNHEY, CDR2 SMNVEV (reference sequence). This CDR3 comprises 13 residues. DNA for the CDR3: TGTGCCAGCAGTTTCGGCGCGTCCTACGAGCAGTACTTC. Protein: CASSFGASYEQYF.

CDR3 DNA sequence: TGTGCCAGCAGCCATAGCGGGAGGCTTATCGGGAATGAGCAGTTCTTC. It codes for CASSHSGRLIGNEQFF. The chain carries TRBV7-9 and TRBJ2-1; 10 nucleotides line up with TRBD2. CDR1 is SEHNR, CDR2 FQNEAQ, per germline (reference sequence). The CDR3 has 16 residues. V was clipped by 5 bases and J by 7 bases; unmatched bases: 11.